Listed here are 8 T cell receptor beta chains from one sample, sequenced in a study of identical twins. TCRdb reprocessed the 5' RACE reads with MiXCR, giving one entry per CDR3 protein. The sample gives about 1.7 million distinct CDR3 sequences, about 32% of which show up once; less than 0.35% is in the top ten. The specimen was cord blood. These receptors were taken from a newborn girl in good health.

The chain uses TRBV27 and TRBJ1-4; D is unclear. From germline, CDR1 is MNHEY and CDR2 SMNVEV (reference sequence). The CDR3 is made up of 15 amino acids. With 0 bases removed from V and 6 bases from J, the gap between germline ends came to 11 bases. CDR3: CASSLSGGPYEKLFF. CDR3 DNA: TGTGCCAGCAGTTTATCCGGTGGGCCCTATGAAAAACTGTTTTTT.

This clonotype was picked up a small number of times. CDR3 protein: CASSQVQGIPLLAKNIQYF. CDR3 coding DNA: TGCGCCAGCAGCCAAGTCCAAGGGATACCCCTCCTAGCCAAAAACATTCAGTACTTC. The gene calls are TRBV4-1 and TRBJ2-4; no clear D. V lost 1 base and J 0 bases, leaving 19 bases between the germline ends. This CDR3 has 19 residues. CDR1 and CDR2 (germline): MGHRA, YSYEKL.

The chain is built from TRBV20-1 and TRBJ2-7; D is unresolved. Trimming pared 0 bases from V and 2 bases from J, leaving 8 bases between. The germline gives CDR1 DFQATT, CDR2 SNEGSKA (reference sequence). The CDR3 sequence is 13 residues long. This CDR3 reads CSARDNPAYEQYF. The CDR3 DNA sequence: TGCAGTGCTAGAGACAACCCGGCCTACGAGCAGTACTTC.

The chain uses TRBV5-1 and TRBJ2-1, with 15 nucleotides matching TRBD2. V was pared by 3 bases and J by 3 bases, with 16 bases of the junction left unmatched. This CDR3 comprises 21 residues. Germline V lookup: CDR1 SGHRS, CDR2 YFSETQ. The CDR3 DNA reads as TGCGCCAGCAGCTCCCGGGGACTAGCGGGGGGTGCAACCCCCCTCTACAATGAGCAGTTCTTC. Translated, it gives CASSSRGLAGGATPLYNEQFF. Drawing the rest from reference TRBV5-1 and TRBJ2-1, the complete variable domain is KAGVTQTPRYLIKTRGQQVTLSCSPISGHRSVSWYQQTPGQGLQFLFEYFSETQRNKGNFPGRFSGRQFSNSRSEMNVSTLELGDSALYLCASSSRGLAGGATPLYNEQFFGPGTRLTVL.

CDR3 amino acids: CAISESGQAIYEQYF. Written as DNA, the CDR3 is TGTGCCATCAGTGAGTCGGGACAGGCAATCTACGAGCAGTACTTC. The chain uses TRBV10-3 and TRBJ2-7, with 8 positions matching TRBD1. CDR3 length equals 15 residues. The germline V gene has CDR1 ENHRY and CDR2 SYGVKD. Trimming took 0 bases from V and 3 from J; bases not matched to a gene: 4.

The V gene is TRBV6-2 or TRBV6-3, the J gene TRBJ1-1; TRBD1 aligns across 7 bases. Germline loops: CDR1 MNHEY, CDR2 SVGEGT. The CDR3 is 19 residues long. Trimming cost V 5 bases and J 4 bases; bases outside gene matches: 22. CDR3: CASSHSHYRGRNGTTEAFF. CDR3 sequence (DNA): TGTGCCAGCAGTCATTCCCACTACAGGGGACGGAACGGTACCACTGAAGCTTTCTTT.

Here the CDR3 reads CASSPLRVKTDTQYF. The CDR3, as DNA: TGTGCCAGCAGCCCACTGCGGGTCAAGACAGATACGCAGTATTTT. The chain combines TRBV11-2 with TRBJ2-3; TRBD2 is a possible D gene (5 bases). Looked up from germline, CDR1 is SGHAT and CDR2 is FQNNGV. Trimming stripped 5 bases from V and 3 bases from J, with 15 bases between. The CDR3 contains 15 residues.

The chain recombines TRBV4-1 with TRBJ2-7; D not resolved. Trimming removed 4 bases at V and 1 base at J, with 14 bases between. Germline V gene lookup returns CDR1 MGHRA and CDR2 YSYEKL. This CDR3 comprises 15 residues. This chain's CDR3 is CASSPLPLESYEQYF. CDR3 DNA: TGCGCCAGCAGCCCACTACCTTTGGAATCCTACGAGCAGTACTTC.